This TCR beta chain is drawn from a study of blood T cells in healthy people across ages. V lost 7 bases to trimming and J lost 3 bases, with 19 bases between them. Germline V CDR1 and CDR2: LGHNA, YNFKEQ. The CDR3 consists of 16 residues. Combining a sample-barcoded 5' primer with a J-beta primer mix, a second PCR ran for roughly 7 to 11 cycles. Using its own MiXCR run on the 5' RACE reads, TCRdb lists one record per CDR3 protein. The sample lists hundreds of thousands of distinct CDR3 sequences, 36% occurring once. A note on this clonotype: Antigen: not known.

General study results and limits: Researchers report that TCR beta diversity correlated strongly with naive T cell percentage.

The receptor was derived from a man aged 18 to 35 in good health. The specimen sequenced was blood. V usage is TRBV4-2 and J usage is TRBJ2-1; a possible D gene is TRBD1 (7 bases). CDR3 bases: TGTGCCAGCACCACAGGGGTGGGAGGAAACTACAATGAGCAGTTCTTC. It is translated as CASTTGVGGNYNEQFF.